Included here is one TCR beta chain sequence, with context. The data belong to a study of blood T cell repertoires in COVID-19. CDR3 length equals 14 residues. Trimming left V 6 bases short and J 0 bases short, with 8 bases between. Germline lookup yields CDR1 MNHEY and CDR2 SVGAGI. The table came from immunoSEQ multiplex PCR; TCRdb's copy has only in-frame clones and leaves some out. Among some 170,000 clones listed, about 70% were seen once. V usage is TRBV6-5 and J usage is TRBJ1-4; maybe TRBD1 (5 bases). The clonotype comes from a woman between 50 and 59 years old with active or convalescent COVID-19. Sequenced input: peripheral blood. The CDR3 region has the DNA TGTGCCAGCAGCCAGACAGCAACTAATGAAAAACTGTTTTTT. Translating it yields CASSQTATNEKLFF.